The clone carrying this TCR beta chain was counted at least ten times. Antigen specificity is unknown. A marrow graft followed busulfan-fludarabine conditioning, with cyclophosphamide on days +3 and +4. This sample stems from a study of T cells after posttransplantation cyclophosphamide. The study, taken as a whole, reports: Later blood repertoires were often dominated by clones from the donor CD8+ memory compartment. Skin or GI-infiltrating T cells shared few TRB sequences with blood.

The repertoire was sequenced with immunoSEQ multiplex PCR; TCRdb's copy has only in-frame clones and lacks some. This sample has 7,500 to 8,000 clones, each found more than once. CDR3 length: 16 amino acids. Germline CDR1 SGHVS, CDR2 FQNEAQ. V lost 5 bases to trimming and J lost 8 bases; unmatched junction nucleotides: 8. The rearrangement joins TRBV7-8 to TRBJ2-1, with 14 bases identical to TRBD2. Material: PBMCs, obtained after allogeneic stem cell transplant with posttransplant cyclophosphamide. The sequence was obtained from a male patient in his late teens or twenties who received an allogeneic stem cell transplant from an unrelated donor, was CMV-positive, and had acute and chronic GVHD. A subset of T cells may come from the graft donor. CDR3: CASSARTSGGFDEQFF. The CDR3 coding sequence is TGTGCCAGCAGCGCCCGGACTAGCGGGGGGTTCGATGAGCAGTTCTTC.